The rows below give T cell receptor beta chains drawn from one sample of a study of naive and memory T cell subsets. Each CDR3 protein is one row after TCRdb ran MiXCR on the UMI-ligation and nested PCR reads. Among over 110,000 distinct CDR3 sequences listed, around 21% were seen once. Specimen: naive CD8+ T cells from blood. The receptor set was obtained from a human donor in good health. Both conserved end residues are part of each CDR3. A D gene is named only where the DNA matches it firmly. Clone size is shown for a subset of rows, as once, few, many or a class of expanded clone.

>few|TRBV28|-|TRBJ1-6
TGTGCCAGCTCTAGAGCTCTACTCGTCGATTCACCCCTCCACTTT
CASSRALLVDSPLHF
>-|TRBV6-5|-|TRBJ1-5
TGTGCCAGCAGTATGACCGTAAATCAGCCCCAGCATTTT
CASSMTVNQPQHF
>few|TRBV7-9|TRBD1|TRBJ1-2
TGTGCCAGCAGCTTTGGGACAGGGCTTAACTATGGCTACACCTTC
CASSFGTGLNYGYTF
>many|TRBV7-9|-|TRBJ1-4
TGTGCCAGCAGCTCAATTACTCGTTATGAAAAACTGTTTTTT
CASSSITRYEKLFF
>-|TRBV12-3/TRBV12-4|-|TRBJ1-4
TGTGCCAGCAGTTTGTACAGGGAAATGGAAAAACTGTTTTTT
CASSLYREMEKLFF
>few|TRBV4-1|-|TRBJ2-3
TGCGCCAGCAGCCAAGACACCAACCCCGGGGATACGCAGTATTTT
CASSQDTNPGDTQYF
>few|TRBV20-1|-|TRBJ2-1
TGCAGTGCTAGAGATGACGCTAGGAAGTATCGTAAGTTCTTC
CSARDDARKYRKFF
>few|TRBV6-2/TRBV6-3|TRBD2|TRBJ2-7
TGTGCCAGCAGTTACCCACCGACTAGCGCCCTCGGCGAGCAGTACTTC
CASSYPPTSALGEQYF
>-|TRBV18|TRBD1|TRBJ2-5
TGTGCCAGCTCAGGCGTGGGGACAGCTCAAGAGACCCAGTACTTC
CASSGVGTAQETQYF
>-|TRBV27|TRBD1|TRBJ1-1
TGTGCCAGCAGTCAGACAGGGTTTAACACTGAAGCTTTCTTT
CASSQTGFNTEAFF
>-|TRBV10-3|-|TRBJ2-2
TGTGCCATCAACCCCGCCGGGGCCGGGGAGCTGTTTTTT
CAINPAGAGELFF
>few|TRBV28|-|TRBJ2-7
TGTGCCAGCAGTTTACCCCAAACCTACGAGCAGTACTTC
CASSLPQTYEQYF
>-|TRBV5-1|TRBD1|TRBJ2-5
TGCGCCAGCAGCTTCGGACAGGGAAACCAAGAGACCCAGTACTTC
CASSFGQGNQETQYF
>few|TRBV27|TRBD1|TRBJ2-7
TGTGCCAGCAGTTTACGAGGGACAGTCTACGAGCAGTACTTC
CASSLRGTVYEQYF
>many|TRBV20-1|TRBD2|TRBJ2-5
TGCAGTGCCAGGACTAGCGGGTACTCTCAAGAGACCCAGTACTTC
CSARTSGYSQETQYF
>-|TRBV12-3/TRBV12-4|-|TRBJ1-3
TGTGCCAGCAGGTCCGGGACCTCTGGAAACACCATATATTTT
CASRSGTSGNTIYF
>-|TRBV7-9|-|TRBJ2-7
TGTGCCAGCAGCTCGACCGAGTACTCCTACGAGCAGTACTTC
CASSSTEYSYEQYF
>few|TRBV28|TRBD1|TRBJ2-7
TGTGCCAGCAGTTTAGTGACAGGGGTTATCATCTACGAGCAGTACTTC
CASSLVTGVIIYEQYF
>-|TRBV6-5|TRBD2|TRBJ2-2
TGTGCCAGCAGTTATAGCGGGGGAACGAACACCGGGGAGCTGTTTTTT
CASSYSGGTNTGELFF
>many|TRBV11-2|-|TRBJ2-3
TGTGCCAGCAGCTTAGATTTGGCAGGGTTGACAGATACGCAGTATTTT
CASSLDLAGLTDTQYF
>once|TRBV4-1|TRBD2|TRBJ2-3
TGCGCCAGTACGATGGCTAGCGGGGCCACAGATACGCAGTATTTT
CASTMASGATDTQYF
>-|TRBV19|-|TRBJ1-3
TGTGCCAGCTGCACAAGCTCTGGAAACACCATATATTTT
CASCTSSGNTIYF
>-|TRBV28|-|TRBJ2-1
TGTGCCAGCAGTACATACATACCGGTCTCTCCGAGGGAGAAGGCTAATGAGCAGTTCTTC
CASSTYIPVSPREKANEQFF
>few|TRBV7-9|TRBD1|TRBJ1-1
TGTGCCAGCAGCTCCCTTACAGGGGGGAACACTGAAGCTTTCTTT
CASSSLTGGNTEAFF
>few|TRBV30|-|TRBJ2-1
TGTGCCTGGAGTGTGAGTGGGGTCGAAGGGCCGGACAATGAGCAGTTCTTC
CAWSVSGVEGPDNEQFF
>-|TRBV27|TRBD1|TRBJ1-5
TGTGCCAGCAGTCCCTACGGACAGGTGGGCAATCAGCCCCAGCATTTT
CASSPYGQVGNQPQHF
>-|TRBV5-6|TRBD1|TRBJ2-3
TGTGCCAGCAGCCAGGGGGCGGCTGGGTTTGAAACAGATACGCAGTATTTT
CASSQGAAGFETDTQYF
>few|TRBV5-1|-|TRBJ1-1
TGCGCCAGCAGCTTGTGGCGGCCGGATGAAGCTTTCTTT
CASSLWRPDEAFF
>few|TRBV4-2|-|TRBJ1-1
TGTGCCAGCAGCCAAGGGGGCGAAGCTTTCTTT
CASSQGGEAFF
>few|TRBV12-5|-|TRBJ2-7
TGTGCTAGTCGTCCGGCCTCTGGGTCGGGGGCTACCTACGAGCAGTACTTC
CASRPASGSGATYEQYF
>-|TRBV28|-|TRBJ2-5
TGTGCCAGCAGTTTCTCGGGGTGGGAGACCCAGTACTTC
CASSFSGWETQYF
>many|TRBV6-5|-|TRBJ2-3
TGTGCCAGCAGTCTAACAGGGTCAGATACGCAGTATTTT
CASSLTGSDTQYF
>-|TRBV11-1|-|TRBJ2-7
TGTGCCAGCAGCTTAGCGCTACGGGGACCGATGCCTCTCGAGCAGTACTTC
CASSLALRGPMPLEQYF
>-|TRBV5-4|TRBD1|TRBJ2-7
TGTGCCAGCAGCCTGGGACAGGCGAGCTCCTACGAGCAGTACTTC
CASSLGQASSYEQYF
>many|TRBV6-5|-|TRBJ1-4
TGTGCCAGCACCTTTACCGCCGCCCGCGGGACTAATGAAAAACTGTTTTTT
CASTFTAARGTNEKLFF
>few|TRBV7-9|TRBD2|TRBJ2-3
TGTGCCAGCAGCCCAGAGCGGGATGGGAGCACAGATACGCAGTATTTT
CASSPERDGSTDTQYF
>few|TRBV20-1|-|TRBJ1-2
TGCAGTGCTAGTAGGCGGTACAGGGCAGCTAACTATGGCTACACCTTC
CSASRRYRAANYGYTF
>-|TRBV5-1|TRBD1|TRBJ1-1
TGCGCCAGCAGCGGTACAGGGGGCACTGAAGCTTTCTTT
CASSGTGGTEAFF
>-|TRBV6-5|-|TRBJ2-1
TGTGCCAGCAGTTCCGGTGGGGACAATGAGCAGTTCTTC
CASSSGGDNEQFF
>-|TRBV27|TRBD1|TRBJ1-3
TGTGCCAGCAGTTCATCAGGGGGCAGAGGAAACACCATATATTTT
CASSSSGGRGNTIYF
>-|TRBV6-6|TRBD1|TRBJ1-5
TGTGCCAGCACCCATTGGACAGGGGGCAATCAGCCCCAGCATTTT
CASTHWTGGNQPQHF
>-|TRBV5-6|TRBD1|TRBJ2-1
TGTGCCAGCAGCTCCGGGACAGGGGATAGTGAGCAGTTCTTC
CASSSGTGDSEQFF
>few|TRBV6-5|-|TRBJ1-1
TGTGCCAGCACGGATCGGAACACTGAAGCTTTCTTT
CASTDRNTEAFF
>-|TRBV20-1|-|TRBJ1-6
TGCAGTGCTAGGGACGCTTACAATTCACCCCTCCACTTT
CSARDAYNSPLHF